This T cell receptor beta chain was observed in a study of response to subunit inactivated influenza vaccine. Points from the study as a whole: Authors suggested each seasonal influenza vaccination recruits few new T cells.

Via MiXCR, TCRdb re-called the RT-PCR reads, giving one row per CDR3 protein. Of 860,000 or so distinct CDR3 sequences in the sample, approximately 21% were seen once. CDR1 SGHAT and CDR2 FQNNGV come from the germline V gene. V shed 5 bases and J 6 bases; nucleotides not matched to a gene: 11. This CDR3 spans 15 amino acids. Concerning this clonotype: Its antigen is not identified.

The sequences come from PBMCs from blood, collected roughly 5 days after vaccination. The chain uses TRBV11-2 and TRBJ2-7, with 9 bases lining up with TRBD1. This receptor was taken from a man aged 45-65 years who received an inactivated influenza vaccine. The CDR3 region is CASSLGGQGPREQYF. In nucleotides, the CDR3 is TGTGCCAGCAGCCTAGGGGGACAGGGTCCACGCGAGCAGTACTTC. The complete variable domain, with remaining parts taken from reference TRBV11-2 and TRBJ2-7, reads EAGVAQSPRYKIIEKRQSVAFWCNPISGHATLYWYQQILGQGPKLLIQFQNNGVVDDSQLPKDRFSAERLKGVDSTLKIQPAKLEDSAVYLCASSLGGQGPREQYFGPGTRLTVT.